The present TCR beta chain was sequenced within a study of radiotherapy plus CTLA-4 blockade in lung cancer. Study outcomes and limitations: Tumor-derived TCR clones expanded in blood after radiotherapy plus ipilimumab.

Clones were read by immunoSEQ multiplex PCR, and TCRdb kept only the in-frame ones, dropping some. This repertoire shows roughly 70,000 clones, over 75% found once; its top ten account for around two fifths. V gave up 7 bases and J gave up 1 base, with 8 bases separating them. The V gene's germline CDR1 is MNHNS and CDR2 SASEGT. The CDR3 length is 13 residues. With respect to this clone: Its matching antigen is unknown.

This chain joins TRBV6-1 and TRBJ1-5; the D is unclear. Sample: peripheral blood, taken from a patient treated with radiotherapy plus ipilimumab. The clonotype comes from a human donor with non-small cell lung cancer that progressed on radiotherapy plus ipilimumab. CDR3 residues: CASTGNSNQPQHF. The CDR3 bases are TGTGCCAGCACCGGGAACAGCAATCAGCCCCAGCATTTT.